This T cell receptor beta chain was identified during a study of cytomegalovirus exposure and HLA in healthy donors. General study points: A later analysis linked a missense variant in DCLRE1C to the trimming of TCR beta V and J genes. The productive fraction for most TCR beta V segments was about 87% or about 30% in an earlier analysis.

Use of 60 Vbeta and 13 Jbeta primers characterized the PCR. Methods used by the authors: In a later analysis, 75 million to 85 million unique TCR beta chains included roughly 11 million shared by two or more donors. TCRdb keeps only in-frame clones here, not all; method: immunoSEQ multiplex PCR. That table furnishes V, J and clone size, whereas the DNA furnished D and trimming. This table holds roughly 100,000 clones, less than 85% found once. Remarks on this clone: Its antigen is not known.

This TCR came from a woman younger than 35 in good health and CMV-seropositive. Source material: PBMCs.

The CDR3 DNA is TGTGCCAGCAGCGTCGGGAGCGGGGGCAATCAGCCCCAGCATTTT. Translating it yields CASSVGSGGNQPQHF. The rearrangement links TRBV11-2 to TRBJ1-5; D call uncertain. The germline CDR1 and CDR2 sequences are SGHAT and FQNNGV. With 5 bases removed from V and 2 bases from J, the gap between germline ends came to 13 bases. This CDR3 region has 15 residues.